Listed below are T cell receptor beta chains from one sample, sequenced in a study of blood T cell repertoires in COVID-19. Clones were sequenced by immunoSEQ multiplex PCR, and TCRdb holds only the in-frame ones, with some missing. The repertoire holds approximately 460,000 clones, with 75% to 90% as singletons. Sequenced input: peripheral blood. The receptor set was obtained from a young man with COVID-19, enrolled during active disease. The CDR3 runs from the conserved cysteine through the conserved F or W. Each record gives: J gene, clone size, D gene, V gene, CDR3 DNA, CDR3 protein. The D gene is left open where the match is weak. Size tells how often a clone was seen (once, few, many) or the class of an expanded clone, and some rows leave it out.

>TRBJ1-3|NA|TRBD1|TRBV11-3
TGTGCCAGCAGCGCAGGACAGGGCGGCTCTGGAAACACCATATATTTT
CASSAGQGGSGNTIYF
>TRBJ1-1|few|NA|TRBV29-1
TGCAGCGTTCCAGGGGAAACTGAAGCTTTCTTT
CSVPGETEAFF
>TRBJ1-3|NA|NA|TRBV24-1
TGTGCCACCAGTGACCCCGCAGGGGCTGGAAACACCATATATTTT
CATSDPAGAGNTIYF
>TRBJ2-3|NA|TRBD1|TRBV5-1
TGCGCCAGCAGTTCGACAGGGGTCACAGATACGCAGTATTTT
CASSSTGVTDTQYF
>TRBJ2-2|once|TRBD1|TRBV10-2
TGCGCCAGCAGTGTTGAAACCTACACAGGGGGGAGCACCGGGGAGCTGTTTTTT
CASSVETYTGGSTGELFF
>TRBJ1-2|NA|TRBD1|TRBV27
TGTGCCAGCAGTTCAGATATCGACAGGGGATATTATGGCTACACCTTC
CASSSDIDRGYYGYTF
>TRBJ2-2|NA|TRBD2|TRBV4-2
TGTGCCAGCAGCCAAGATCGCGGGAGAGGTCACACCGGGGAGCTGTTTTTT
CASSQDRGRGHTGELFF
>TRBJ2-5|NA|NA|TRBV5-6
TGTGCCAGCAGCTTGGAAGGGGTCCGGGAGACCCAGTACTTC
CASSLEGVRETQYF
>TRBJ2-2|NA|TRBD1|TRBV5-4
TGTGCCAGCAGCTCTAGGACAGGAGTGAACACCGGGGAGCTGTTTTTT
CASSSRTGVNTGELFF
>TRBJ2-7|NA|TRBD1|TRBV6-5
TGTGCCACAAAAAGGACAGGGTTGGACGAGCAGTACTTC
CATKRTGLDEQYF
>TRBJ2-5|NA|TRBD1|TRBV27
TGTGCCAGCAATCCCGGGACAGGGAAAGAGACCCAGTACTTC
CASNPGTGKETQYF
>TRBJ2-3|NA|TRBD2|TRBV5-4
TGTGCCAGCAGCCGGGGACTAGCGGGAAACGCAGATACGCAGTATTTT
CASSRGLAGNADTQYF
>TRBJ2-7|NA|TRBD2|TRBV27
TGTGCCAGCAGTTCCCGACTAGCGGGGTACGAGCAGTACTTC
CASSSRLAGYEQYF
>TRBJ2-1|NA|TRBD2|TRBV3-1/TRBV3-2
TGTGCCAGCAGCCGCGCAGCATGGTCTAGCGGGAGGGCCAGGGATGAGCAGTTCTTC
CASSRAAWSSGRARDEQFF
>TRBJ2-3|NA|TRBD2|TRBV25-1
TGTGCCAGCAGTGAATGGGTCGGGGGGGCGGATACGCAGTATTTT
CASSEWVGGADTQYF
>TRBJ2-7|NA|TRBD1|TRBV9
TGTGCCAGCAGCCGAATGACAGGGCACGAGCAGTACTTC
CASSRMTGHEQYF
>TRBJ2-1|NA|TRBD2|TRBV19
TGTGCCAGTAGTAGGGGAGGGATATCCTACAATGAGCAGTTCTTC
CASSRGGISYNEQFF
>TRBJ2-3|NA|NA|TRBV2
TGTGCCAGCAGTGAGTGGGGACAAGAGGGCACGCAGTATTTT
CASSEWGQEGTQYF
>TRBJ2-1|NA|TRBD2|TRBV5-1
TGCGCCAGCAGCTTGGAACACTCCTACTCCGGGACTAGAAACTACAATGAGCAGTTCTTC
CASSLEHSYSGTRNYNEQFF
>TRBJ1-1|once|TRBD1|TRBV2
TGTGCCAGCAGGATCGGACAGGAAGGTAAAGCTTTCTTT
CASRIGQEGKAFF
>TRBJ2-3|NA|TRBD2|TRBV12-5
TGTGCTAGTGGTTTGTCCTCCGGGACTAGCGGCACAGATACGCAGTATTTT
CASGLSSGTSGTDTQYF
>TRBJ2-1|NA|TRBD2|TRBV25-1
TGTGCCAGCAGTGAAGGACTAGCGGGGTACAATGAGCAGTTCTTC
CASSEGLAGYNEQFF
>TRBJ2-7|NA|NA|TRBV6-5
TGTGCCAGCTTAACCCCCTCGGGACACCAATACGAGCAGTACTTC
CASLTPSGHQYEQYF
>TRBJ2-7|NA|NA|TRBV13
TGTGCCAGCAGCTTAGAGGGACAAGTCTACGAGCAGTACTTC
CASSLEGQVYEQYF
>TRBJ1-1|NA|NA|TRBV12-3/TRBV12-4
TGTGCCAGCAGCAGACAGGCGGTGACTGAAGCTTTCTTT
CASSRQAVTEAFF
>TRBJ2-5|NA|NA|TRBV6-5
TGTGCCAGCACCCCAGGGGGGTTTGGGGAGACCCAGTACTTC
CASTPGGFGETQYF
>TRBJ2-3|NA|TRBD2|TRBV20-1
TGCAGTGCTAGTAAGCGGGGGGACACAGATACGCAGTATTTT
CSASKRGDTDTQYF
>TRBJ2-7|NA|TRBD2|TRBV4-1
TGCGCCAGCAGCCAGGTAGCGGGAGGGCCATACGAGCAGTACTTC
CASSQVAGGPYEQYF
>TRBJ2-5|NA|TRBD2|TRBV4-1
TGCGCCAGCAGCCAAGCGCGCGGGGGAGGGGCGGTAGAGACCCAGTACTTC
CASSQARGGGAVETQYF
>TRBJ2-3|NA|NA|TRBV2
TGTGCCGGAATGGGCAGGCTCACAGATACGCAGTATTTT
CAGMGRLTDTQYF
>TRBJ2-2|NA|TRBD2|TRBV19
TGTGCCAGTAGTCCTGGGACTACTCTAAACACCGGGGAGCTGTTTTTT
CASSPGTTLNTGELFF
>TRBJ2-5|NA|NA|TRBV9
TGTGCCAGCAGCGTAGCTGGGGCGGGGTACCAAGAGACCCAGTACTTC
CASSVAGAGYQETQYF
>TRBJ2-7|NA|NA|TRBV6-1
TGTGCCAGCAGTGAAGAATGGAGGCACGAGCAGTACTTC
CASSEEWRHEQYF
>TRBJ2-3|NA|TRBD2|TRBV30
TGTGCCTGGAGTTTCGGACTAGCGGGAGGGCCGGCAGATACGCAGTATTTT
CAWSFGLAGGPADTQYF
>TRBJ1-1|NA|NA|TRBV5-1
TGCGCCAGCAGCTTGGGACTCGGTATGAACACTGAAGCTTTCTTT
CASSLGLGMNTEAFF